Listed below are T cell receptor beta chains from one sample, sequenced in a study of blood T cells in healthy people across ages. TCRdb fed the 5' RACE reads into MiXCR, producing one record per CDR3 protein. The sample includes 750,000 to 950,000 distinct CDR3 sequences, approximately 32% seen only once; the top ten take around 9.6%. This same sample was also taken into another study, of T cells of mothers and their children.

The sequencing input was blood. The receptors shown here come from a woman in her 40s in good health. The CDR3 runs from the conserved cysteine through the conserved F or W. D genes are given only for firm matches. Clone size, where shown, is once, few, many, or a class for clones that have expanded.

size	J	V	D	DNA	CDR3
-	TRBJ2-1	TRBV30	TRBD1	TGTGCCTGGAGTGTACCCGGGACAGCGTACAATGAGCAGTTCTTC	CAWSVPGTAYNEQFF
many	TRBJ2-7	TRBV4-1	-	TGCGCCAGCAGCCGCCTCCCGGACGGCTCCTACGAGCAGTACTTC	CASSRLPDGSYEQYF
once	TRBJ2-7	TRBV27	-	TGTGCCAGCAGTTTCCTAGACCTCGAGCAGTACTTC	CASSFLDLEQYF
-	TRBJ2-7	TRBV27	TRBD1	TGTGCCAGCAGCTCCCTGGACAGGGCCTACGAGCAGTACTTC	CASSSLDRAYEQYF
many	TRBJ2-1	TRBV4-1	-	TGCGCCAGCAGCCAAGACAGTGGGAGGGGGGCTTACAATGAGCAGTTCTTC	CASSQDSGRGAYNEQFF
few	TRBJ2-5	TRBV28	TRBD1	TGTGCCACCGGGAACCGGGACAGGGCCCAAGAGACCCAGTACTTC	CATGNRDRAQETQYF
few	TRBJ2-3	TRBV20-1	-	TGCAGTGCGTATCCAGGGGGCACAGATACGCAGTATTTT	CSAYPGGTDTQYF
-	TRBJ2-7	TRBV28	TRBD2	TGTGCCAGCAGTTTTTCTCCCAGCGGGGGTTCCTACGAGCAGTACTTC	CASSFSPSGGSYEQYF
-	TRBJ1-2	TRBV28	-	TGTGCCAGCAGGGGGGCAGGGCCTAACTATGGCTACACCTTC	CASRGAGPNYGYTF
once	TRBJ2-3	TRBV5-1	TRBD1	TGCGCCAGCAGCCGGGGACAGGCGAGCACAGATATGCAGTATTTT	CASSRGQASTDMQYF